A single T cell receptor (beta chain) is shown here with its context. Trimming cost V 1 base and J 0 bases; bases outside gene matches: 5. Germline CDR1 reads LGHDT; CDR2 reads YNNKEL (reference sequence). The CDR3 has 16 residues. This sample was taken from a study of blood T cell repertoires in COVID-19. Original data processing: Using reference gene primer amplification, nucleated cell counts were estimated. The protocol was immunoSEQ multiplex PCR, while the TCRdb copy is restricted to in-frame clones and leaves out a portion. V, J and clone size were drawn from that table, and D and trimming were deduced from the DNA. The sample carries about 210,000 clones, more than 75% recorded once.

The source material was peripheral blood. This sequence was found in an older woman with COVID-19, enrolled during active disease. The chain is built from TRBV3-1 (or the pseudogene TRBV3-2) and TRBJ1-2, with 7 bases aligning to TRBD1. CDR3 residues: CASSQGPGQPNYGYTF. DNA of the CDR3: TGTGCCAGCAGCCAAGGGCCGGGACAGCCTAACTATGGCTACACCTTC.